This is a list of T cell receptor beta chains from one sample in a study of cytomegalovirus exposure and HLA in healthy donors. Repertoires were generated with immunoSEQ multiplex PCR, while TCRdb's copy carries only in-frame clones and drops some. The sample has 95,000 to 110,000 clones; 70% to 85% are singletons. The sample consisted of PBMCs. These TCRs come from a woman between 18 and 30 years old in good health and CMV-seropositive. Each CDR3 is given without its conserved first and last residue. Fields, in order: clone size, J gene, V gene, CDR3 protein. Clone size is stated in some rows and not others, as once, few, many or a class when expanded.

abundance: NA
j_gene: TRBJ1-1
v_gene: TRBV5-6
CDR3aa: ASSLGRNTEAF

abundance: few
j_gene: TRBJ1-2
v_gene: TRBV29-1
CDR3aa: STGDRIYGYT

abundance: NA
j_gene: TRBJ2-7
v_gene: TRBV5-6
CDR3aa: ASNSGLALEQY

abundance: NA
j_gene: TRBJ2-6
v_gene: TRBV18
CDR3aa: ASSPISGANVLT

abundance: NA
j_gene: TRBJ2-7
v_gene: TRBV18
CDR3aa: ASSSPGSRYEQY

abundance: NA
j_gene: TRBJ1-1
v_gene: TRBV5-1
CDR3aa: ASSLRARDLNTEAF

abundance: NA
j_gene: TRBJ2-2
v_gene: TRBV4-2
CDR3aa: ASSQDWMGAANTGELF

abundance: few
j_gene: TRBJ2-1
v_gene: TRBV28
CDR3aa: ASRRKGAYNEQF

abundance: NA
j_gene: TRBJ2-2
v_gene: TRBV6-6
CDR3aa: ASSYPNGGNTGELF

abundance: NA
j_gene: TRBJ1-1
v_gene: TRBV28
CDR3aa: ASSFTTGLATEAF

abundance: NA
j_gene: TRBJ1-3
v_gene: TRBV4-2
CDR3aa: ASSQETGTGNTIY

abundance: NA
j_gene: TRBJ2-7
v_gene: TRBV6-6
CDR3aa: ASSYWELDGEQY

abundance: NA
j_gene: TRBJ2-3
v_gene: TRBV9
CDR3aa: ASSVDFTDTQY

abundance: NA
j_gene: TRBJ1-2
v_gene: TRBV21-1
CDR3aa: ASSNPLLDRGLGYT

abundance: NA
j_gene: TRBJ1-2
v_gene: TRBV28
CDR3aa: ASSSVEVSVYGYT

abundance: few
j_gene: TRBJ2-4
v_gene: TRBV4-1
CDR3aa: ASSQTDGLAGAKNIQY

abundance: NA
j_gene: TRBJ1-1
v_gene: TRBV7-7
CDR3aa: ASSDLGRRNTEAF

abundance: NA
j_gene: TRBJ2-2
v_gene: TRBV2
CDR3aa: ASSEALGGTDWELF

abundance: few
j_gene: TRBJ1-5
v_gene: TRBV30
CDR3aa: AWQNSNQPQH

abundance: NA
j_gene: TRBJ2-1
v_gene: TRBV30
CDR3aa: AWRGTTPRGEQF

abundance: few
j_gene: TRBJ2-7
v_gene: TRBV2
CDR3aa: ASSEMASGSSYEQY

abundance: few
j_gene: TRBJ2-1
v_gene: TRBV6-1
CDR3aa: ASCGGGAGNEQF

abundance: NA
j_gene: TRBJ1-2
v_gene: TRBV6-4
CDR3aa: ASSEDTGGSGYT

abundance: NA
j_gene: TRBJ2-3
v_gene: TRBV6-5
CDR3aa: ASSYSPDSTDTQY

abundance: few
j_gene: TRBJ2-7
v_gene: TRBV6-1
CDR3aa: ASSRGGAVYEQY

abundance: NA
j_gene: TRBJ2-3
v_gene: TRBV28
CDR3aa: ASSFQGGVSTDTQY

abundance: NA
j_gene: TRBJ2-5
v_gene: TRBV5-4
CDR3aa: ASSSSGSGLY

abundance: NA
j_gene: TRBJ2-1
v_gene: TRBV7-2
CDR3aa: ASSLVTGFYNEQF

abundance: NA
j_gene: TRBJ2-7
v_gene: TRBV4-1
CDR3aa: ASSQAEQGHVPYEQY

abundance: NA
j_gene: TRBJ2-7
v_gene: TRBV27
CDR3aa: ASSESEQY

abundance: many
j_gene: TRBJ2-5
v_gene: TRBV15
CDR3aa: ATSRETGEETQY